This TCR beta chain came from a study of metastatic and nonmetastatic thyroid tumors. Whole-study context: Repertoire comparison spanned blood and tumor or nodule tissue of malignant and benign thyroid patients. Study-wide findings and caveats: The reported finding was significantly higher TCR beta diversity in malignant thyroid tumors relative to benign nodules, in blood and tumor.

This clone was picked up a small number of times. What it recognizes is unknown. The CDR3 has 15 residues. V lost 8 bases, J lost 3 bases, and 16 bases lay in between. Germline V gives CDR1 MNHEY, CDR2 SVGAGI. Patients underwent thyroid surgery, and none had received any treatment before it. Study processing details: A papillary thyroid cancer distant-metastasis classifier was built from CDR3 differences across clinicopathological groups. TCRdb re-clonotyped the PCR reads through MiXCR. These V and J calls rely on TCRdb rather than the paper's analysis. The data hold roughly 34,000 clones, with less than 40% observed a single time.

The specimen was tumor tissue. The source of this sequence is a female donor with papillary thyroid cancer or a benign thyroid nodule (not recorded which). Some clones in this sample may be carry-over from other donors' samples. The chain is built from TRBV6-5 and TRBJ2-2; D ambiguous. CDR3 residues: CASRSEGLYTGELFF. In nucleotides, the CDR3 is TGTGCCAGCCGTTCCGAAGGTCTTTACACCGGGGAGCTGTTTTTT.